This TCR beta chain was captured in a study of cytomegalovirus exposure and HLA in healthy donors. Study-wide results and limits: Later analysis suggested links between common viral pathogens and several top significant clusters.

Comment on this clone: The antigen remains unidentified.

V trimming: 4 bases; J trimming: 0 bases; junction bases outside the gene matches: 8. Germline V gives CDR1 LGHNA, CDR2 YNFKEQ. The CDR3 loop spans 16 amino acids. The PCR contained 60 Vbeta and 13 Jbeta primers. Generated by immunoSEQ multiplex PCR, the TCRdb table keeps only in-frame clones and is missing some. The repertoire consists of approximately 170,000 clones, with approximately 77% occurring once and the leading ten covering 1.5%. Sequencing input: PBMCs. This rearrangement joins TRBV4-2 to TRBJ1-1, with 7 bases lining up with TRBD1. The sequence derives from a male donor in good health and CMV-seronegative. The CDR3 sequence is CASSPDPGQMNTEAFF. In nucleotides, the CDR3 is TGTGCCAGCAGCCCCGACCCGGGACAGATGAACACTGAAGCTTTCTTT.